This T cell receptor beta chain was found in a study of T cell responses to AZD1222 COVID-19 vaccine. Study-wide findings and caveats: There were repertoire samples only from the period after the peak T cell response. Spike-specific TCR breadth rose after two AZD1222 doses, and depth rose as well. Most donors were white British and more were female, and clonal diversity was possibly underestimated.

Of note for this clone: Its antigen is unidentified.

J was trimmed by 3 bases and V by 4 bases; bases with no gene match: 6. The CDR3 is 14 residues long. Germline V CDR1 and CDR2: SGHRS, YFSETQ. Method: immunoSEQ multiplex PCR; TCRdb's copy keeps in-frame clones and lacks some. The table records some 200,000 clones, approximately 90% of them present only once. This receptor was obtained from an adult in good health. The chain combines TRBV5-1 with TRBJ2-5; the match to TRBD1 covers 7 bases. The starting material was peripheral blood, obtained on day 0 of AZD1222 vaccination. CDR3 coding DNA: TGCGCCAGCAGCCCGGGGACAGCTAAAGAGACCCAGTACTTC. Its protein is CASSPGTAKETQYF. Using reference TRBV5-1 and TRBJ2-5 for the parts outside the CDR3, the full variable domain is KAGVTQTPRYLIKTRGQQVTLSCSPISGHRSVSWYQQTPGQGLQFLFEYFSETQRNKGNFPGRFSGRQFSNSRSEMNVSTLELGDSALYLCASSPGTAKETQYFGPGTRLLVL.